These 9 T cell receptor beta chains share one sample of origin, sequenced in a study of cytomegalovirus exposure and HLA in healthy donors. PCR primers comprised 60 Vbeta and 13 Jbeta primers. Repertoires were generated with immunoSEQ multiplex PCR, while TCRdb's copy carries only in-frame clones and drops some. This table has roughly 150,000 clones, over 60% appearing once. Sequencing was carried out using PBMCs. The receptor source for this set is a woman in her 30s in good health and CMV-seropositive.

This clone appeared a single time. The chain joins TRBV5-1 to TRBJ2-2; 8 positions agree with TRBD2. This CDR3 comprises 16 residues. J was trimmed by 4 bases and V by 3 bases; bases with no gene match: 8. Germline values: CDR1 SGHRS, CDR2 YFSETQ. The CDR3 DNA follows: TGCGCCAGCAGCTCCTTAGCGGGAATTGGCACCGGGGAGCTGTTTTTT. As protein: CASSSLAGIGTGELFF.

The chain recombines TRBV25-1 with TRBJ2-2, with TRBD1 matching 8 bases. The CDR3 is 16 residues long. Trimming cost V 3 bases and J 3 bases; bases outside gene matches: 6. CDR1 is MGHDK and CDR2 is SYGVNS in the germline V gene. DNA for the CDR3: TGTGCCAGCAGTGACCTCGGGACAGGAGACACCGGGGAGCTGTTTTTT. Protein: CASSDLGTGDTGELFF.

This chain joins TRBV5-1 and TRBJ2-3; D ambiguous. The germline V gene has CDR1 SGHRS and CDR2 YFSETQ. This CDR3 contains 15 residues. The V end lost 0 bases, the J end lost 2 bases, and 10 bases lay between the germline ends. This chain's CDR3 is CASSLARLSTDTQYF. The CDR3 DNA sequence: TGCGCCAGCAGCTTGGCGCGTCTATCCACAGATACGCAGTATTTT.

The chain combines TRBV2 with TRBJ2-7; 8 nucleotides line up with TRBD1. The CDR3 contains 14 residues. With V trimmed by 10 bases and J by 9 bases, 17 bases remained unmatched. Germline CDR1 and CDR2: SNHLY and FYNNEI. CDR3 coding DNA: TGTGCCACTTACCAAACAGGGGGGACCAAGCGGCAGTACTTC. It codes for CATYQTGGTKRQYF.

As DNA, the CDR3 is TGCGCCAGCAGCTTCTCCCCCTCTGGAAACACCATATATTTT. Its translation: CASSFSPSGNTIYF. This sequence joins TRBV5-1 and TRBJ1-3; D unresolved. Germline CDR1 reads SGHRS; CDR2 reads YFSETQ. V gave up 2 bases and J gave up 0 bases, with 6 bases separating them. This CDR3 spans 14 amino acids.

CDR3 DNA: TGTGCCAGCAGCACACGACAGGGGGCGAACACCGGGGAGCTGTTTTTT. Its protein is CASSTRQGANTGELFF. The rearrangement joins TRBV11-3 to TRBJ2-2; 9 positions agree with TRBD1. V gave up 5 bases and J gave up 0 bases; unmatched junction bases: 4. Germline loops: CDR1 SGHNT, CDR2 YENEEA. The CDR3 sequence is 16 residues long.

This clone was counted a few times. The genes are TRBV7-9 and TRBJ1-6; D may be TRBD1 (5 bases). The CDR3 runs to 14 residues. V was trimmed by 1 base and J by 5 bases, leaving 6 bases between them. Germline values: CDR1 SEHNR, CDR2 FQNEAQ (reference sequence). Written as DNA, the CDR3 is TGTGCCAGCAGCTTAGGACAGAATAATTCACCCCTCCACTTT. Its translation: CASSLGQNNSPLHF.

This chain connects TRBV5-6 to TRBJ2-7; D uncertain. The length of the CDR3 is 13 residues. Trimming cost V 1 base and J 6 bases, with 11 bases left between them. Looked up from germline, CDR1 is SGHDT and CDR2 is YYEEEE. The CDR3 nucleotides read TGTGCCAGCAGCTTGAGGTCAGGTGCCGAGCAGTACTTC. It translates to CASSLRSGAEQYF.

The genes are TRBV6-1 and TRBJ2-7; D is possibly TRBD1 (5 bases). Germline V gene sequence: CDR1 MNHNS, CDR2 SASEGT. This CDR3 has 13 residues. Trimming left V 4 bases short and J 3 bases short, with 10 bases between. The CDR3 spells CASSVGVGYEQYF. CDR3 nucleotide sequence: TGTGCCAGCAGTGTAGGGGTTGGCTACGAGCAGTACTTC.